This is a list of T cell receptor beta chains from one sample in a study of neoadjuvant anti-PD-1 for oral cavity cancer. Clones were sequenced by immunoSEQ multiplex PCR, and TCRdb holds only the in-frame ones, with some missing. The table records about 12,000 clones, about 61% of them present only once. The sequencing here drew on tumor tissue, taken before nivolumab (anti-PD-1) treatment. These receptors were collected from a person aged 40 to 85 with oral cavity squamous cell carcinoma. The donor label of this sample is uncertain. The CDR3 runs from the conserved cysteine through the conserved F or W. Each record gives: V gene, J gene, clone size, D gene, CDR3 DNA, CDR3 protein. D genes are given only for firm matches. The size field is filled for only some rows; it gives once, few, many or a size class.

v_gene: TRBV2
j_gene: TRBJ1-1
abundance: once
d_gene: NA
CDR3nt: TGTGCCAGCAGTAACAGGGTCGTGAACACTGAAGCTTTCTTT
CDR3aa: CASSNRVVNTEAFF

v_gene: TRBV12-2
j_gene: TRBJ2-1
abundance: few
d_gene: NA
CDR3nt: TGTGCAAGTCGCTTCCGATGTGAGCGGGGGTACAATGAGCAGTTCTTC
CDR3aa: CASRFRCERGYNEQFF

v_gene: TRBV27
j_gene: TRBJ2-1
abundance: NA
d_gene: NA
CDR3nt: TGTGCCAGCAAGTTAAGCGGAGGCTACAATGAGCAGTTCTTC
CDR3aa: CASKLSGGYNEQFF

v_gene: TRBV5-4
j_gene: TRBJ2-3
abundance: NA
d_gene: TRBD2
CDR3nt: TGTGCCAGCACTCATCCTAGCGGGGGGGCTATTTCCTCTAGCACAGATACGCAGTATTTT
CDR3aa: CASTHPSGGAISSSTDTQYF

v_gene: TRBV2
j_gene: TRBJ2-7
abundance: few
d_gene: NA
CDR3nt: TGTGCCAGCAGTGCTTACGAGCAGTACTTC
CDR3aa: CASSAYEQYF

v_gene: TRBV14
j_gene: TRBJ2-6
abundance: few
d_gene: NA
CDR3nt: TGTGCCAGCAGCCATCTCCAGGGCTCTGGGGCCAACGTCCTGACTTTC
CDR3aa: CASSHLQGSGANVLTF

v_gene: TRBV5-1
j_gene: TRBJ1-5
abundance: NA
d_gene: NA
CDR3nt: TGTGCCAGCAGCTTGGGACGGGGGGTAGGGCCCCAGCATTTT
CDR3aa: CASSLGRGVGPQHF

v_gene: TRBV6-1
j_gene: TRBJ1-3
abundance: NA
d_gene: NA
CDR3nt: TGTGCCAGCGGCGGAGGGAGTGGTGCTGGAAACACCATATATTTT
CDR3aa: CASGGGSGAGNTIYF

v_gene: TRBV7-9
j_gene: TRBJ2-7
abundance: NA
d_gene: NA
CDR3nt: TGTGCCAGCAGCTTAACCCAGTACGAGCAGTACTTC
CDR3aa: CASSLTQYEQYF

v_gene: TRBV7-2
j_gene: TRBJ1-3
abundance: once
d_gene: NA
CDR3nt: TGTGCCAGCAGCTGGAGCTCTGGAAACACCATATATTTT
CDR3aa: CASSWSSGNTIYF

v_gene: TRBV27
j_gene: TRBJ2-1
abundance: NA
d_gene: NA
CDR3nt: TGTGCCAGCAGTCCGCAGAGGAATGAGCAGTTCTTC
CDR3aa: CASSPQRNEQFF

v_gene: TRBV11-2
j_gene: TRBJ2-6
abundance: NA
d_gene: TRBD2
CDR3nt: TGTGCCAGCAGCTCCCCGGGAGGTAGGGGAGACTCTGGGGCCAACGTCCTGACTTTC
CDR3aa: CASSSPGGRGDSGANVLTF

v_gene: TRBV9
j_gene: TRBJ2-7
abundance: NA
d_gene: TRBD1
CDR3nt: TGTGCCAGCAGCCCTCGACCGGGACAGGGGGCGGGAGAGCAGTACTTC
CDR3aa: CASSPRPGQGAGEQYF

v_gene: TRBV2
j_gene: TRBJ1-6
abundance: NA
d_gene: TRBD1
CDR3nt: TGTGCCAGCAGTCCTCAGGGGGGGAATTCACCCCTCCACTTT
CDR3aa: CASSPQGGNSPLHF

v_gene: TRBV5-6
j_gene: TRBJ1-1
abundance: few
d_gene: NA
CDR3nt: TGTGCCAGCAGCCGTTCGAACACTGAAGCTTTCTTT
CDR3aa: CASSRSNTEAFF

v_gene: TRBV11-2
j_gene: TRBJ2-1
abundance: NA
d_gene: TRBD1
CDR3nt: TGTGCCAGCAGCCAGGGACAGAATGAGCAGTTCTTC
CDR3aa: CASSQGQNEQFF

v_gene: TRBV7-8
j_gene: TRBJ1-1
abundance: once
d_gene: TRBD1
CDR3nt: TGTGCCAGCAGCTTAACGGGACAGGGCGAAGCTTTCTTT
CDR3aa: CASSLTGQGEAFF

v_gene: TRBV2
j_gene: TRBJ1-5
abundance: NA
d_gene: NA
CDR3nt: TGTGCCAGCAGTGAGGGGGACCGCAACAATCAGCCCCAGCATTTT
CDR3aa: CASSEGDRNNQPQHF

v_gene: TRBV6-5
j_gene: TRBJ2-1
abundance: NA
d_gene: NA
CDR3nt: TGTGCCAGCAGCGGTAGCTCCTACAATGAGCAGTTCTTC
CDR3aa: CASSGSSYNEQFF

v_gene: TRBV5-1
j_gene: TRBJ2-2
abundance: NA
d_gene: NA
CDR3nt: TGCGCCAGCAGCTTGGACAGGGTGGGGGAGCTGTTTTTT
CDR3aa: CASSLDRVGELFF

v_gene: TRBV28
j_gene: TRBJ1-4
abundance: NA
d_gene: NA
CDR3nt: TGTGCCAGCAGCCGACGGACAGCAACTAATGAAAAACTGTTTTTT
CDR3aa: CASSRRTATNEKLFF

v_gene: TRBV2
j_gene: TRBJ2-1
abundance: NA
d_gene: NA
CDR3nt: TGTGCCAGCAGTGTAACGAATGAGCAGTTCTTC
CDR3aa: CASSVTNEQFF

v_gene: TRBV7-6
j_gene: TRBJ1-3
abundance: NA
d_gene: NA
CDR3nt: TGTGCCAGCAGCCCTGGGACGGCTGGAAACACCATATATTTT
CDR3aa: CASSPGTAGNTIYF

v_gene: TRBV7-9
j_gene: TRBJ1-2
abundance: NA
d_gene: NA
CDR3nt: TGTGCCAGCAGCAAACTAACAGGGATCCACGGCTACACCTTC
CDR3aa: CASSKLTGIHGYTF

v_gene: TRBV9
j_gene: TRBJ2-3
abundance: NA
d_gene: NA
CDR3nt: TGTGCCAGCAGCGTCGGAGGTGGTGGCACAGATACGCAGTATTTT
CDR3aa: CASSVGGGGTDTQYF

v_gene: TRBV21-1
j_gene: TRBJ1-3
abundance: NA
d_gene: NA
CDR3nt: TGTGCCAGCAGTATGGGGGCTTTATATTTT
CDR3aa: CASSMGALYF

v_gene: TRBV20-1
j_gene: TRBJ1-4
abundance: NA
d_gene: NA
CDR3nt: TGCAGTGCTAGAGAGACTGAAAAACTGTTTTTT
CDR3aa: CSARETEKLFF

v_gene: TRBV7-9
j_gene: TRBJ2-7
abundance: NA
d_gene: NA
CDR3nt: TGTGCCAGCAGCCCCGTTGAGAAGCAGTACTTC
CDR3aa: CASSPVEKQYF

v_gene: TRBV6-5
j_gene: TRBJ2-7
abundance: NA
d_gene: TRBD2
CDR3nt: TGTGCCAGCAGTCCAGGACTAGTCTACGAGCAGTACTTC
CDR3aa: CASSPGLVYEQYF

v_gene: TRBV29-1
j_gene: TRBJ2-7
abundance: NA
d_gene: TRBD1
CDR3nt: TGCAGCGTTGAGGGAGCCGGGACAGGGGCCTACGAGCAGTACTTC
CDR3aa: CSVEGAGTGAYEQYF

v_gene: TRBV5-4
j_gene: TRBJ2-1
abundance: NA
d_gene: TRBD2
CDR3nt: TGTGCCAGCAGCACATTAGCGGGGGGGCCTGAGCAGTTCTTC
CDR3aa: CASSTLAGGPEQFF

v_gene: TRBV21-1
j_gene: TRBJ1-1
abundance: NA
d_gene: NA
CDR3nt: TGTGCCAGCAGCAATCTAGCGCTAGAAGTCAACACTGAAGCTTTCTTT
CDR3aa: CASSNLALEVNTEAFF

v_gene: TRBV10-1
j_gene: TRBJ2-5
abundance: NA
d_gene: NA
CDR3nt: TGCGCCAGCAGTGATTCGGGATCTTCAACTCAAGAGACCCAGTACTTC
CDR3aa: CASSDSGSSTQETQYF

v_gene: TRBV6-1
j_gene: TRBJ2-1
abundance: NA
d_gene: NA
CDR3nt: TGTGCCAGCAGTGAAGCGCTTCGTTATGAGCAGTTCTTC
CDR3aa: CASSEALRYEQFF

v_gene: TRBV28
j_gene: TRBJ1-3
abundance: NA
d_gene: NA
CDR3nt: TGTGCCAGCATCCTGGGGGGGTCTGGAAACACCATATATTTT
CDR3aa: CASILGGSGNTIYF

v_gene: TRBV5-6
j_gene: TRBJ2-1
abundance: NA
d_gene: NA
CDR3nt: TGTGCCAGCAGCTTGGGCAGGCCGAATGAGCAGTTCTTC
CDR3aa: CASSLGRPNEQFF

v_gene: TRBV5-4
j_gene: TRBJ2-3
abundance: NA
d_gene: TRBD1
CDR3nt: TGTGCCAGCAGCCCCACAGGGGGATACTCGTCAGATACGCAGTATTTT
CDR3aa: CASSPTGGYSSDTQYF

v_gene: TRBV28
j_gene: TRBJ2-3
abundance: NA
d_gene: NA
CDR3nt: TGTGCCACCCATCCCGGGGGGCCGGGCACGAATACGCAGTATTTT
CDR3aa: CATHPGGPGTNTQYF

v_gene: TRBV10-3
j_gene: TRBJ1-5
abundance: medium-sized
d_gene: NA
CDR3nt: TGTGCCATCAGTGAGCAGCCAGACAATCAGCCCCAGCATTTT
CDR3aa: CAISEQPDNQPQHF

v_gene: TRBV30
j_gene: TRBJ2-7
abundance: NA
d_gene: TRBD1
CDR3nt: TGTGCCTGGAGGCGTCCAGGGGGAAACGGCGAGCAGTACTTC
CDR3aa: CAWRRPGGNGEQYF

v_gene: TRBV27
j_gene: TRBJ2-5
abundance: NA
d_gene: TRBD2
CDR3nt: TGTGCCAGCAGTTCGGTATCGGAAGGGGACCCTACTTCGACTAGCGGGGGGGTGGAAGAGACCCAGTACTTC
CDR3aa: CASSSVSEGDPTSTSGGVEETQYF

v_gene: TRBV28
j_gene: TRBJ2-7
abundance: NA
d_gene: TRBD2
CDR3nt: TGTGCCAGCGCTACACCGACTAGCGGGAGTTACTACGAGCAGTACTTC
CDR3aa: CASATPTSGSYYEQYF

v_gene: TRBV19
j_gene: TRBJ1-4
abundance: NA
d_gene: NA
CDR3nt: TGTGCCAGTAGTATATCCCGACTAAATGAAAAACTGTTTTTT
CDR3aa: CASSISRLNEKLFF

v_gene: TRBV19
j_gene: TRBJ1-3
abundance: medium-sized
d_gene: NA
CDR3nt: TGTGCCAGTAGACCTTCTGGGGTGGACACCTCTGGAAACACCATATATTTT
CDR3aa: CASRPSGVDTSGNTIYF

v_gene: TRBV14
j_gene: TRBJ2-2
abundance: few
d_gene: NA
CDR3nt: TGTGCCAGCAGCCAAGACGGGGAGCTGTTTTTT
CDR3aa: CASSQDGELFF

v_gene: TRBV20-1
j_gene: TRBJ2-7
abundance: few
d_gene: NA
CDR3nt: TGCAGTGCTGGAGGGGGCCAGTACTTC
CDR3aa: CSAGGGQYF

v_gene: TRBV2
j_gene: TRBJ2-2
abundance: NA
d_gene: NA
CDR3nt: TGTGCCAGCAGCACCTTAGCCGGGGAGCTGTTTTTT
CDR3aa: CASSTLAGELFF

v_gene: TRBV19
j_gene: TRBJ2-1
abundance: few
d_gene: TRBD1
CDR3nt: TGTGCCAGTAGCCGGCCGGGACAGGGACGGAATGAGCAGTTCTTC
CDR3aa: CASSRPGQGRNEQFF

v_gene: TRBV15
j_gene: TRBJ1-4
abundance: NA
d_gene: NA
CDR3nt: TGTGCCACCAGCAGAGATGAGCGTCCGAGACAGTCACATGAAAAACTGTTTTTT
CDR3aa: CATSRDERPRQSHEKLFF

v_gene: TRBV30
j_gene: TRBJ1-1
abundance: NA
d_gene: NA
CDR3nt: TGTGCCTGGAGCGCCCCAGAGGGAGGCACTGAAGCTTTCTTT
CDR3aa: CAWSAPEGGTEAFF

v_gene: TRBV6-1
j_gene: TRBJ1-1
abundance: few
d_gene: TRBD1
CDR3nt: TGTGCCAGCTTCCGGGACAGGGGACACACTGAAGCTTTCTTT
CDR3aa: CASFRDRGHTEAFF